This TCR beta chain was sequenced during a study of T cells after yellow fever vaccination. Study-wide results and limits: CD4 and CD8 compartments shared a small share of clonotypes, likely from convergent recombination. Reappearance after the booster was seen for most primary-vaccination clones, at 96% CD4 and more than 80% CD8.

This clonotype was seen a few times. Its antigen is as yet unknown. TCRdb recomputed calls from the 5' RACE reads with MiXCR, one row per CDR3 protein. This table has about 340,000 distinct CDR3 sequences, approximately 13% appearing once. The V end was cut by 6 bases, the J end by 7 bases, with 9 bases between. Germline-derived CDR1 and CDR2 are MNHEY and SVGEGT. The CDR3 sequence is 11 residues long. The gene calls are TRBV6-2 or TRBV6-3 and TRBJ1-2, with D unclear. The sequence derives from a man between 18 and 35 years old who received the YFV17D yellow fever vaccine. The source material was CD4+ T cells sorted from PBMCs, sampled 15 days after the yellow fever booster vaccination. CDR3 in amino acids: CASRELGGYTF. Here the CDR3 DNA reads TGTGCCAGCAGGGAGCTGGGTGGCTACACCTTC.